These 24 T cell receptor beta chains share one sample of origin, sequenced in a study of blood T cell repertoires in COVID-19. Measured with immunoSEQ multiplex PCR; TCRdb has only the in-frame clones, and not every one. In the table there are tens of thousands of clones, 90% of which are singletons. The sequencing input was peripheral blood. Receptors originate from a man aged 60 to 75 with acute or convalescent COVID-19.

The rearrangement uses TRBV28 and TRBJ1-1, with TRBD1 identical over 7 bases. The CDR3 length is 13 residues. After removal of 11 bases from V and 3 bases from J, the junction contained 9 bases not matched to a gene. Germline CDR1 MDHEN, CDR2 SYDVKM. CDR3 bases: TGTGCCCTACAGGGGACGCTGGACACTGAAGCTTTCTTT. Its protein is CALQGTLDTEAFF. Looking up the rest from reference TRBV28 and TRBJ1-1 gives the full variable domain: DVKVTQSSRYLVKRTGEKVFLECVQDMDHENMFWYRQDPGLGLRLIYFSYDVKMKEKGDIPEGYSVSREKKERFSLILESASTNQTSMYLCALQGTLDTEAFFGQGTRLTVV.

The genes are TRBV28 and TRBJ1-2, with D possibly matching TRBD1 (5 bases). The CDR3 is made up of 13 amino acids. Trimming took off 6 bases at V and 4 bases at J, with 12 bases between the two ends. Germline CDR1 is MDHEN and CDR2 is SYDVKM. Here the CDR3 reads CASRGRAIYGYTF. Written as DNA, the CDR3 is TGTGCCAGCAGGGGGCGAGCAATCTATGGCTACACCTTC.

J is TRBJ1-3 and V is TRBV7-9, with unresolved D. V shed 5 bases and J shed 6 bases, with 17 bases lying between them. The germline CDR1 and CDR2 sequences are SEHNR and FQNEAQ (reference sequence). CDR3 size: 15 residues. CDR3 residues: CASSNTAGEANTIYF. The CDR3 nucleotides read TGTGCCAGCAGCAACACAGCGGGAGAGGCAAACACCATATATTTT.

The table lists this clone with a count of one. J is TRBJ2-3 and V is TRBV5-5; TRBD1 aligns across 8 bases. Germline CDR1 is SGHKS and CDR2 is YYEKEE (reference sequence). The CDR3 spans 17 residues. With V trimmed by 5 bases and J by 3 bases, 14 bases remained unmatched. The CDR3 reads CASSRDRFTQTTDTQYF. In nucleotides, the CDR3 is TGTGCCAGCAGTCGGGACAGGTTTACGCAAACAACAGATACGCAGTATTTT.

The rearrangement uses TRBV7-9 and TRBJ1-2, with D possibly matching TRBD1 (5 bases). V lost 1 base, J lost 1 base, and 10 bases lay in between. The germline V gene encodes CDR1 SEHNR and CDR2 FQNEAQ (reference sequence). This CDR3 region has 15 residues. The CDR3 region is CASSLETDNNYGYTF. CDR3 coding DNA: TGTGCCAGCAGCTTAGAGACAGACAATAACTATGGCTACACCTTC.

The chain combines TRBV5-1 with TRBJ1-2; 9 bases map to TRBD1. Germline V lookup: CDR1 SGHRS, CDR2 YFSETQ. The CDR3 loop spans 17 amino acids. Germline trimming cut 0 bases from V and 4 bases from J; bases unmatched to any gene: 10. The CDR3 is CASSLVGQGSPGYGYTF. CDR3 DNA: TGCGCCAGCAGCTTGGTGGGACAGGGCTCCCCCGGCTATGGCTACACCTTC.

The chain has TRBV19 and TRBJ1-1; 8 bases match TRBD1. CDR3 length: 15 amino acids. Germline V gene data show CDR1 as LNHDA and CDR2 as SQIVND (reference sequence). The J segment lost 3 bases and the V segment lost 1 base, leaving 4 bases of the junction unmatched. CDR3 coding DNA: TGTGCCAGTAGTATAGGGGCAGGGGGCTACACTGAAGCTTTCTTT. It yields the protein CASSIGAGGYTEAFF.

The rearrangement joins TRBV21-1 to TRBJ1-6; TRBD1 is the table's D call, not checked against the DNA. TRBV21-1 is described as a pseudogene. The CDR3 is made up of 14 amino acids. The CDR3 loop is CASSQLQGVSPLHF. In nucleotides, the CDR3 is TGTGCCAGCAGCCAACTGCAGGGGGTTTCACCCCTCCACTTT.

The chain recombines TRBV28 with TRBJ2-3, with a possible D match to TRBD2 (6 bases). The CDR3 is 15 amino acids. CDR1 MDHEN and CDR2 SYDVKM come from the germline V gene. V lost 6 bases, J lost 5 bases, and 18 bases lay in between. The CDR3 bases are TGTGCCAGCAGCCCTGGGACTGGGGGATTAGATACGCAGTATTTT. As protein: CASSPGTGGLDTQYF.

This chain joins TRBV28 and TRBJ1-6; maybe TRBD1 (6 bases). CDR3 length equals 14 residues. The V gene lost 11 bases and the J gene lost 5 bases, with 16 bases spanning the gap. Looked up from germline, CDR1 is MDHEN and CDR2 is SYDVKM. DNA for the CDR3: TGTGCCCTAAGGGGGGGGGCGAATAATTCACCCCTCCACTTT. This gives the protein CALRGGANNSPLHF.

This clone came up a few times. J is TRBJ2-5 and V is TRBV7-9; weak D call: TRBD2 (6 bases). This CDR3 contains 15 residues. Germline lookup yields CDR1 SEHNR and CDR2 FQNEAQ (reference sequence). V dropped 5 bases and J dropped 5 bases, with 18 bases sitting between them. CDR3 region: CASSRGTPGWETQYF. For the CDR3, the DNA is TGTGCCAGCAGCCGCGGGACCCCCGGGTGGGAGACCCAGTACTTC.

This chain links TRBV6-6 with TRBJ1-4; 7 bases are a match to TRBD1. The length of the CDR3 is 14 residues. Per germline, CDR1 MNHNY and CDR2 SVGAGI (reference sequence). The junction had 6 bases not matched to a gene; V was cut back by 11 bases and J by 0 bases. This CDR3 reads CAAQGVATNEKLFF. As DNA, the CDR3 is TGTGCCGCTCAGGGGGTTGCAACTAATGAAAAACTGTTTTTT.

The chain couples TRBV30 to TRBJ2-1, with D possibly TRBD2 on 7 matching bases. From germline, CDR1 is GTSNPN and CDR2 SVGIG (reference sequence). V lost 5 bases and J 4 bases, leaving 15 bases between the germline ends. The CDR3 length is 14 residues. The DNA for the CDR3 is TGTGCCTGGTGGGGGGGGCAGCGATACAATGAGCAGTTCTTC. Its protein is CAWWGGQRYNEQFF.

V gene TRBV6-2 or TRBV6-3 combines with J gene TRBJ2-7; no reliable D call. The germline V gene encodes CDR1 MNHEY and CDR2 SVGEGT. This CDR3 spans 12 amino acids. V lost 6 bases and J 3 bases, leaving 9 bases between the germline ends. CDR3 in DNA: TGTGCCAGCAGCTCAGGTAACTACGAGCAGTACTTC. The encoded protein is CASSSGNYEQYF.

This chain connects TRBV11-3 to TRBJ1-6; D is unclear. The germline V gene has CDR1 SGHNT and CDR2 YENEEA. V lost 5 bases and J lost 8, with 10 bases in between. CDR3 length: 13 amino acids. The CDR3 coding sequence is TGTGCCAGCAGCCTACGTCGGGATTCACCCCTCCACTTT. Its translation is CASSLRRDSPLHF. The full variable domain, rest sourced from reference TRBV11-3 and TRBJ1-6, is EAGVVQSPRYKIIEKKQPVAFWCNPISGHNTLYWYLQNLGQGPELLIRYENEEAVDDSQLPKDRFSAERLKGVDSTLKIQPAELGDSAVYLCASSLRRDSPLHFGNGTRLTVT.

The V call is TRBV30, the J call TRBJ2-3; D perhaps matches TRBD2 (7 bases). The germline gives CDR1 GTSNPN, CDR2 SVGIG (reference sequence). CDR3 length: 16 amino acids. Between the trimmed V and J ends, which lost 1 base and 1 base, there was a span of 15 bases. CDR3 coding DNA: TGTGCCTGGAGTGCAGGGGCGGGAGCCGGCACAGATACGCAGTATTTT. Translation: CAWSAGAGAGTDTQYF.

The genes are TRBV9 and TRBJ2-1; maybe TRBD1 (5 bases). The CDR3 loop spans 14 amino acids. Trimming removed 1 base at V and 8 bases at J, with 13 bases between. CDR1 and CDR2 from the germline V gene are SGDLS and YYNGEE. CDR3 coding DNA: TGTGCCAGCAGCGTATCCCTCTGGGGCGATGAGCAGTTCTTC. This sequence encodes CASSVSLWGDEQFF.

The CDR3 loop reads CASSPGQGGNTIYF. The CDR3 DNA follows: TGCGCCAGCAGCCCCGGACAGGGGGGTAACACCATATATTTT. The chain is built from TRBV5-1 and TRBJ1-3; 10 bases match TRBD1. V lost 4 bases and J lost 7; bases outside the gene matches: 5. This CDR3 comprises 14 residues. The germline V gene has CDR1 SGHRS and CDR2 YFSETQ.

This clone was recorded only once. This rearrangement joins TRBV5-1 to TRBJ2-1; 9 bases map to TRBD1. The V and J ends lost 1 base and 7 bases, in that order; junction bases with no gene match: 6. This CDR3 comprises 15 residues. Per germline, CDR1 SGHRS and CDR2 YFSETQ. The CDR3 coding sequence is TGCGCCAGCAGCTTGTGGGACAGGGAGACGAATGAGCAGTTCTTC. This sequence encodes CASSLWDRETNEQFF.

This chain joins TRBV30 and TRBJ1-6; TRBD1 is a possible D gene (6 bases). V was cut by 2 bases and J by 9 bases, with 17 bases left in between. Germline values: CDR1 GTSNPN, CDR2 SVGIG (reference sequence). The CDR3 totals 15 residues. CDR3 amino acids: CAWSIMDSLGSPLHF. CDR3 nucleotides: TGTGCCTGGAGTATTATGGACAGTCTCGGTTCACCCCTCCACTTT.

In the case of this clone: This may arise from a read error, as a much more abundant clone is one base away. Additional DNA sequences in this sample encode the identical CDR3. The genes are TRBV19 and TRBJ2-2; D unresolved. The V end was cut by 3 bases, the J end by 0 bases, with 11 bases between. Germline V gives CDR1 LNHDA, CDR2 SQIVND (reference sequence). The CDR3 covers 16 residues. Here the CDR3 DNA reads TGTGCCAGTAGTATCCTCGGAAGCGCGAACACCGGGGAGCTGTTTTTT. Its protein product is CASSILGSANTGELFF.

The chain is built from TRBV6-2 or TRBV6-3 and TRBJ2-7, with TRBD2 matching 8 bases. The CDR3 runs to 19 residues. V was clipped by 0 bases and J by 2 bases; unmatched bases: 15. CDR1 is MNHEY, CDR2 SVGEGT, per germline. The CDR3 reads CASSYSQTLLAGETYEQYF. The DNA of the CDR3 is TGTGCCAGCAGTTACTCCCAGACCCTTCTAGCGGGTGAAACCTACGAGCAGTACTTC.

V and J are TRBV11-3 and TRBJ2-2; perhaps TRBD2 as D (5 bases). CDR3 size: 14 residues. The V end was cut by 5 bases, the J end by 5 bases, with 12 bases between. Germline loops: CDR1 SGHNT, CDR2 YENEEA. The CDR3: CASSALARTGELFF. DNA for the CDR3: TGTGCCAGCAGCGCTCTAGCTCGGACCGGGGAGCTGTTTTTT.

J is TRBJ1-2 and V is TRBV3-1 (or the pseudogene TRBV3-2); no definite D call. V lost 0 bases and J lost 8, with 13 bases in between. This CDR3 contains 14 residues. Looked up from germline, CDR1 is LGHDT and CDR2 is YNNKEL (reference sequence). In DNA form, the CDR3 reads TGTGCCAGCAGCCAAGATCGTTCTCTTGTGGGCTACACCTTC. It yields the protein CASSQDRSLVGYTF.